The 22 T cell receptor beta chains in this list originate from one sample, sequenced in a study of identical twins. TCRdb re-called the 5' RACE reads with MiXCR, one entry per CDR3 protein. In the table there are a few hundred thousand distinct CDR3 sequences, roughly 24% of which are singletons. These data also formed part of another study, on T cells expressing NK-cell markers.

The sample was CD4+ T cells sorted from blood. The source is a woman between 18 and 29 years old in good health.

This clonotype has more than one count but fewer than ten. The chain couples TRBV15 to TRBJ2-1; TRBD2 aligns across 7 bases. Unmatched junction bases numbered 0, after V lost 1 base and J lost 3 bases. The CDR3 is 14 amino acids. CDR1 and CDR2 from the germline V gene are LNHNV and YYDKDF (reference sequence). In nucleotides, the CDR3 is TGTGCCACCAGCAGAGGGGAGGGCTACAATGAGCAGTTCTTC. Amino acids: CATSRGEGYNEQFF.

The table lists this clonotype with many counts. The CDR3 loop reads CASSPHVGGPYEQFF. CDR3 nucleotides: TGTGCCAGCAGCCCCCATGTGGGGGGGCCCTATGAGCAGTTCTTC. V gene TRBV7-3 combines with J gene TRBJ2-1, with D possibly TRBD2 on 7 matching bases. CDR3 length equals 15 residues. V was trimmed by 5 bases and J by 8 bases, leaving 19 bases between them. CDR1 SGHTA and CDR2 FQGTGA come from the germline V gene.

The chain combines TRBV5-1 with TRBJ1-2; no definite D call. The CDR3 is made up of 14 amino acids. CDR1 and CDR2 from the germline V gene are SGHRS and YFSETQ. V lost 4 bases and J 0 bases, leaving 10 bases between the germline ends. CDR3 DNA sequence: TGCGCCAGCAGCCGGACTCCGACTAACTATGGCTACACCTTC. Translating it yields CASSRTPTNYGYTF.

CDR3 residues: CASSSTSTGSGANVLTF. CDR3 nucleotide sequence: TGTGCCAGCAGCTCTACCTCGACAGGCTCTGGGGCCAACGTCCTGACTTTC. This rearrangement joins TRBV7-2 to TRBJ2-6, with D perhaps matching TRBD1 (6 bases). CDR1 is SGHTA, CDR2 FQGNSA, per germline. The CDR3 is 17 residues long. Trimming removed 4 bases at V and 0 bases at J, with 13 bases between.

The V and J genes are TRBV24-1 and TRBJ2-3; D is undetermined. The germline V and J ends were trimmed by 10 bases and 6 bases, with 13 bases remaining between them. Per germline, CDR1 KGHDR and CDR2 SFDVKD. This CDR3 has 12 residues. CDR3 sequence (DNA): TGTGCCACGGCTACCTCGGGCGATACGCAGTATTTT. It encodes CATATSGDTQYF.

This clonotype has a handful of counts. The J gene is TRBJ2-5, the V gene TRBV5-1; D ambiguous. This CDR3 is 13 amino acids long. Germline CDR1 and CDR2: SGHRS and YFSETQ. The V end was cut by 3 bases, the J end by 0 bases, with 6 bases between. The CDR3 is CASSWVDQETQYF. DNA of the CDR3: TGCGCCAGCAGCTGGGTAGACCAAGAGACCCAGTACTTC.

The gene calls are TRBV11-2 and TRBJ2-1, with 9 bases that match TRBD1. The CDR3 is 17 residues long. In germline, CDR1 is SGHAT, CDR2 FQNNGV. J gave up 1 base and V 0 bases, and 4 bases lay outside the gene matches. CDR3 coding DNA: TGTGCCAGCAGCTTAGACTTGGGACAGGGTTCCTACAATGAGCAGTTCTTC. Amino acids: CASSLDLGQGSYNEQFF.

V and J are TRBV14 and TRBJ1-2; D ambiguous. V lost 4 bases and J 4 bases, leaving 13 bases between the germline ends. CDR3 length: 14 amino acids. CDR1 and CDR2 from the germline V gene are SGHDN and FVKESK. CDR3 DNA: TGTGCCAGCAGCCCCGGACTAACAGCCTATGGCTACACCTTC. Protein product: CASSPGLTAYGYTF.

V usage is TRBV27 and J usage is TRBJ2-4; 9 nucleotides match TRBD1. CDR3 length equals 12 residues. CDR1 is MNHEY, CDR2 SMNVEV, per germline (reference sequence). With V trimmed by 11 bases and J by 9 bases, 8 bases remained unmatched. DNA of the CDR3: TGTGCCGTTGAGGACAGGGGAGGCATTCAGTACTTC. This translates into CAVEDRGGIQYF.

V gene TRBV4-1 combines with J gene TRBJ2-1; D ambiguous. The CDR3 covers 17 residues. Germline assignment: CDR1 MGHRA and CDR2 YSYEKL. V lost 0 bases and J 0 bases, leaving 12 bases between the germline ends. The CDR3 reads CASSQDRVRSSYNEQFF. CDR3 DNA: TGCGCCAGCAGCCAAGATCGGGTGAGAAGCTCCTACAATGAGCAGTTCTTC.

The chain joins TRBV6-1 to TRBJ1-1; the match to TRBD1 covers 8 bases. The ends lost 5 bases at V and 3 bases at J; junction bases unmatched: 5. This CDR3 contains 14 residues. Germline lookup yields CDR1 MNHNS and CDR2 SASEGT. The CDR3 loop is CASSKRQGYTEAFF. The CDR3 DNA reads TGTGCCAGCAGTAAGCGACAGGGGTACACTGAAGCTTTCTTT.

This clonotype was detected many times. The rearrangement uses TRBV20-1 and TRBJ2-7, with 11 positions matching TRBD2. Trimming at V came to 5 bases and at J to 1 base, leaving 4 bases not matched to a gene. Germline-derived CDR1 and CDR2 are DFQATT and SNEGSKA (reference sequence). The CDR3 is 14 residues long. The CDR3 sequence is CSALTSGSSYEQYF. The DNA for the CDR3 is TGCAGTGCTTTAACTAGCGGGAGTTCCTACGAGCAGTACTTC.

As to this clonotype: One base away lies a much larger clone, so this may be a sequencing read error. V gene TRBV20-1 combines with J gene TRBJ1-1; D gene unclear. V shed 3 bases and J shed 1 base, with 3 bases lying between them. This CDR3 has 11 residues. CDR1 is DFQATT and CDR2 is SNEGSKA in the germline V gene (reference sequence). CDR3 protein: CSASENTEAFF. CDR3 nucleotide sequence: TGCAGTGCTAGTGAGAACACTGAAGCTTTCTTT.

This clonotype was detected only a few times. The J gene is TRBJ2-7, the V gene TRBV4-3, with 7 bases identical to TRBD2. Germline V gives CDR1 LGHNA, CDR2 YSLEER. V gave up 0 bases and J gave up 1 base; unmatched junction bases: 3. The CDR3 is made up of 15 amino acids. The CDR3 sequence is CASSQDGGGSYEQYF. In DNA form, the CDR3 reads TGCGCCAGCAGCCAAGATGGGGGAGGGTCCTACGAGCAGTACTTC.

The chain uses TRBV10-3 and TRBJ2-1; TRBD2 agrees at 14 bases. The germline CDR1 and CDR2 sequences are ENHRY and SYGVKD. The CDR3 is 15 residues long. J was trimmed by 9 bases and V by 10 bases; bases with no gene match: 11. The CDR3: CATQTSGGAEGEQFF. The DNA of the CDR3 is TGTGCCACCCAGACTAGCGGGGGGGCCGAGGGTGAGCAGTTCTTC.

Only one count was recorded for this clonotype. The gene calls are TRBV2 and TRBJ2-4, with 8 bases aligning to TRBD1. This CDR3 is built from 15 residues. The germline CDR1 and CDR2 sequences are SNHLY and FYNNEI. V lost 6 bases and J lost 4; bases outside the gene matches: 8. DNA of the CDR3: TGTGCCAGCAGGGGTGACAGGGGAGGTAAAAACATTCAGTACTTC. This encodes CASRGDRGGKNIQYF.

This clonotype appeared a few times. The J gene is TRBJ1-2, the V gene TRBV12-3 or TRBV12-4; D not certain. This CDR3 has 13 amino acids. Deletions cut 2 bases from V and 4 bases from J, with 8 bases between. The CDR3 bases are TGTGCCAGCAGTTTATCAGAGAGCTATGGCTACACCTTC. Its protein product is CASSLSESYGYTF.

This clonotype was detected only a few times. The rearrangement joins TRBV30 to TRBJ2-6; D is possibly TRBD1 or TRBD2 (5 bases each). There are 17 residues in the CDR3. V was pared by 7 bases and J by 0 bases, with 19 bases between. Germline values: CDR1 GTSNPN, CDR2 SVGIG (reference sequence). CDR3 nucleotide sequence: TGTGCCTACTACCAGGGAGACGGACCCTCTGGGGCCAACGTCCTGACTTTC. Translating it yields CAYYQGDGPSGANVLTF. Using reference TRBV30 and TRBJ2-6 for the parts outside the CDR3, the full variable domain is SQTIHQWPATLVQPVGSPLSLECTVEGTSNPNLYWYRQAAGRGLQLLFYSVGIGQISSEVPQNLSASRPQDRQFILSSKKLLLSDSGFYLCAYYQGDGPSGANVLTFGAGSRLTVL.

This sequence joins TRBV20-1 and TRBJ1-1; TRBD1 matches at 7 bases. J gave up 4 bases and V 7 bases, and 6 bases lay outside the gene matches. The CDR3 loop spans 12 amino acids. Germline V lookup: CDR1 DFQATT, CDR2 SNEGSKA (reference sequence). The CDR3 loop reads CSVYPGGTEAFF. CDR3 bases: TGCAGTGTCTACCCAGGGGGCACTGAAGCTTTCTTT.

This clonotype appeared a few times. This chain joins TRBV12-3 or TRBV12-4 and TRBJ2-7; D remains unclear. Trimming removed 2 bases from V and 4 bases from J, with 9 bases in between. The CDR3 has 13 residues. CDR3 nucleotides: TGTGCCAGCAGTTTAAGGGCCCCTTACGAGCAGTACTTC. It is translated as CASSLRAPYEQYF.

The CDR3 spells CSANYRGRGYTF. CDR3 DNA sequence: TGCAGTGCTAACTACAGGGGGCGCGGCTACACCTTC. The J gene is TRBJ1-2, the V gene TRBV20-1; 9 positions agree with TRBD1. The V gene's germline CDR1 is DFQATT and CDR2 SNEGSKA (reference sequence). CDR3 length: 12 residues. With 4 bases clipped from V and 8 bases from J, the junction kept 5 bases outside the gene matches.

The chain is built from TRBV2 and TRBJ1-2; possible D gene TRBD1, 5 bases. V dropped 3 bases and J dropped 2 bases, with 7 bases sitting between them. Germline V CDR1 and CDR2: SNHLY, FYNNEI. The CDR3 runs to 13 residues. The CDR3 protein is CASSDRENYGYTF. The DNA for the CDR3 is TGTGCCAGCAGTGACAGGGAAAACTATGGCTACACCTTC.